This T cell receptor (beta chain) originates from a study of beta chain features in type 1 diabetes. This CDR3 is 13 amino acids long. CDR1 is SGHAT, CDR2 FQNNGV, per germline. V lost 1 base and J 1 base, leaving 4 bases between the germline ends. The study reverse transcribed the entire isolated RNA, so it sequenced expressed TCRB transcripts. Only in-frame clones appear in the TCRdb table, and some are missing; sequencing was by immunoSEQ multiplex PCR. The sample lists around 340,000 clones, about 20% occurring once. The sample holds a few counts of this clone. Sequencing was performed on naive CD4+ T cells from blood. The TCR originated in a woman aged 18-29 years in good health. The chain couples TRBV11-2 to TRBJ2-5; D is undetermined. CDR3 amino acids: CASSLGGQETQYF. CDR3 DNA sequence: TGTGCCAGCAGCTTAGGAGGCCAAGAGACCCAGTACTTC.